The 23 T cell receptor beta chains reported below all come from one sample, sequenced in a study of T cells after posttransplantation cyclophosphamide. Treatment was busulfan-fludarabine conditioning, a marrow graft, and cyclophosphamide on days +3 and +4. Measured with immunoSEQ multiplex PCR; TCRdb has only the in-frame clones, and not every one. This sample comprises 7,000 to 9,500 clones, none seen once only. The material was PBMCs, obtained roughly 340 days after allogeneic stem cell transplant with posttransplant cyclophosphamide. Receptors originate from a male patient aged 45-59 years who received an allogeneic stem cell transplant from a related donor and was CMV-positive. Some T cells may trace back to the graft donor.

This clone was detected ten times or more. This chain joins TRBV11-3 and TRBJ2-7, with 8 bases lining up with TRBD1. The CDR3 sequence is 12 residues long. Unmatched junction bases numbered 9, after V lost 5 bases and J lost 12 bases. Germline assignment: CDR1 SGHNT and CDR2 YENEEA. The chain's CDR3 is CASSRRQGPPYF. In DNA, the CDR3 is TGTGCCAGCAGCCGCAGACAGGGGCCCCCGTACTTC. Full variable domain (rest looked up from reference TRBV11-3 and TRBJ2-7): EAGVVQSPRYKIIEKKQPVAFWCNPISGHNTLYWYLQNLGQGPELLIRYENEEAVDDSQLPKDRFSAERLKGVDSTLKIQPAELGDSAVYLCASSRRQGPPYFGPGTRLTVT.

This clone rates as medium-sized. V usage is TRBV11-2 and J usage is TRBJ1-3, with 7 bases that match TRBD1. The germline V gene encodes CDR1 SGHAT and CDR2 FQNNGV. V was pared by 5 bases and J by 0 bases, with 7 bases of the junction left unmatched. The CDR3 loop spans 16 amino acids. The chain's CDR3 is CASSPSPGGSGNTIYF. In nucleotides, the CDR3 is TGTGCCAGCAGCCCGTCTCCAGGGGGCTCTGGAAACACCATATATTTT.

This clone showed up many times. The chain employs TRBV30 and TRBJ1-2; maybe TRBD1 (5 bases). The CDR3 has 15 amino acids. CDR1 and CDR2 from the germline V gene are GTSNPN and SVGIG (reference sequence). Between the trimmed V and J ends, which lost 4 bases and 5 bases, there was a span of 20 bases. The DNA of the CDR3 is TGTGCCTGGATGGGCGGGACCCAGGCGGGGTATGGCTACACCTTC. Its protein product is CAWMGGTQAGYGYTF.

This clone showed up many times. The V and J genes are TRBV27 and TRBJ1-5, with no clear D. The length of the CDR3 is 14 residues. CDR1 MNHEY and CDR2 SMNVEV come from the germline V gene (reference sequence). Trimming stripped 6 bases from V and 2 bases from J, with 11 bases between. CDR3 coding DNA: TGTGCCAGCAGCGCTAGCCAGGGCAATCAGCCCCAGCATTTT. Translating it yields CASSASQGNQPQHF.

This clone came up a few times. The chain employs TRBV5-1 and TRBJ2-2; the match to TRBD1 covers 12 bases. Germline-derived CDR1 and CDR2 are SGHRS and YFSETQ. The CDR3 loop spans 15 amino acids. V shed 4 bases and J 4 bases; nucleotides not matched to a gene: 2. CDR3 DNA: TGCGCCAGCAGCGCGGGACAGGGGGCCACCGGGGAGCTGTTTTTT. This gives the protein CASSAGQGATGELFF.

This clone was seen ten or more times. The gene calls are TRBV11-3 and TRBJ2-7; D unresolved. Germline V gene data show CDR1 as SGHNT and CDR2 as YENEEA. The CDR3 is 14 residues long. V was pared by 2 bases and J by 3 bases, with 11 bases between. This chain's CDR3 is CASSLNAVSYEQYF. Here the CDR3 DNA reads TGTGCCAGCAGCTTAAATGCGGTGAGCTACGAGCAGTACTTC.

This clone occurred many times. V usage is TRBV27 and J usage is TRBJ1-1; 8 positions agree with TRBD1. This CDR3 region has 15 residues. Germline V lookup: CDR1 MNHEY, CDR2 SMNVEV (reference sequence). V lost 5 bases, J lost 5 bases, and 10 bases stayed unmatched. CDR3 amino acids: CASSLFTGGGTEAFF. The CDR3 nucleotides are TGTGCCAGCAGTCTATTTACAGGGGGGGGAACTGAAGCTTTCTTT.

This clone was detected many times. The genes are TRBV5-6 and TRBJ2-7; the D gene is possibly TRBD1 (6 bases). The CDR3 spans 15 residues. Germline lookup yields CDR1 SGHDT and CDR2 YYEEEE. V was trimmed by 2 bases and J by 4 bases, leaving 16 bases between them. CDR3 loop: CASSFSGHGNYEQYF. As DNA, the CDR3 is TGTGCCAGCAGCTTTTCGGGACACGGTAATTACGAGCAGTACTTC.

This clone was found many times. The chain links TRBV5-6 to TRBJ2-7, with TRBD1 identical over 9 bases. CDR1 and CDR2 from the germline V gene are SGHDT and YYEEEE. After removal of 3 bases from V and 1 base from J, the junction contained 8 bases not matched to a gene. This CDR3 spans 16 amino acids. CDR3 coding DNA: TGTGCCAGCAGCTCCCGTCCGGGACAGGGTTCCTACGAGCAGTACTTC. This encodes CASSSRPGQGSYEQYF.

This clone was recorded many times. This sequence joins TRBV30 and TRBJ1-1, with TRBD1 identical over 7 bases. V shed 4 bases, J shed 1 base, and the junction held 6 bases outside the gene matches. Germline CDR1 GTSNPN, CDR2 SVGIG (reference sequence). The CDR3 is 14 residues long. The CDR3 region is CAWNPGGGNTEAFF. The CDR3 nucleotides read TGTGCCTGGAACCCAGGGGGAGGGAACACTGAAGCTTTCTTT.

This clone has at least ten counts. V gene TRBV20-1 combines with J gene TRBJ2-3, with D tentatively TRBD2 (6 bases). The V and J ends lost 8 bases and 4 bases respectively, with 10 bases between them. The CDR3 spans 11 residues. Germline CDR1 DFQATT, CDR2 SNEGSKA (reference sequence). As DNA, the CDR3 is TGCAGTCTTAGGGAGGCAGATACGCAGTATTTT. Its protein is CSLREADTQYF.

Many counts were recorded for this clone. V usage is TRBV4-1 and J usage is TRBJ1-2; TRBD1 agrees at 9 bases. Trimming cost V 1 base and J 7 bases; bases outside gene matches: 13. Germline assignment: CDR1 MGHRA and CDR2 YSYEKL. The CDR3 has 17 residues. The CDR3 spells CASSQVPGQGGSGGYTF. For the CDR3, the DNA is TGCGCCAGCAGCCAAGTTCCGGGACAGGGAGGGTCGGGTGGCTACACCTTC.

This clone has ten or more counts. CDR3 in amino acids: CASSPDRTSGETQYF. For the CDR3, the DNA is TGTGCCAGCAGCCCGGATCGGACTAGCGGAGAGACCCAGTACTTC. V is TRBV7-8 and J is TRBJ2-5, with 10 bases lining up with TRBD2. V was pared by 5 bases and J by 4 bases, with 7 bases of the junction left unmatched. The germline CDR1 and CDR2 sequences are SGHVS and FQNEAQ. The CDR3 length is 15 residues.

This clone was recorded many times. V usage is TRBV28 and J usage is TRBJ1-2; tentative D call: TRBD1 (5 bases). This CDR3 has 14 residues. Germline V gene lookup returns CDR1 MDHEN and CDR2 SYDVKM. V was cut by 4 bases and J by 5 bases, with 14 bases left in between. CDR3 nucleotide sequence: TGTGCCAGCAGTTCCGCCGGGGAGGGGTATGGCTACACCTTC. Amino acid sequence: CASSSAGEGYGYTF.

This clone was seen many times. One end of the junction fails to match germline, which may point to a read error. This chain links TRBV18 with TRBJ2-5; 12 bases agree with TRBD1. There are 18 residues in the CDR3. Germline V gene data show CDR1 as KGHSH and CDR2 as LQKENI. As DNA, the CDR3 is TGTGCCAGCTCAGCACCGGGACAGGGGGCCGGAGGTGGACGGACCCAGTACTTC. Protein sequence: CASSAPGQGAGGGRTQYF.

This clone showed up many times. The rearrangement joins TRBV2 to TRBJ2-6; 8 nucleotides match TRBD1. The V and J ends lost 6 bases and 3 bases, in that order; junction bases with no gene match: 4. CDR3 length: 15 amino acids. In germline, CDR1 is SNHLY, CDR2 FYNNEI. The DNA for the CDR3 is TGTGCCAGCAGGAACACAGGGGGTGGGGCCAACGTCCTGACTTTC. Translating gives CASRNTGGGANVLTF.

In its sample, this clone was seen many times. As DNA, the CDR3 is TGCGCCAGCAGCTCTGGAACTCCGGGGGATACGCAGTATTTT. Translation gives CASSSGTPGDTQYF. The chain employs TRBV5-1 and TRBJ2-3; maybe TRBD2 (5 bases). The CDR3 has 14 amino acids. Germline lookup yields CDR1 SGHRS and CDR2 YFSETQ. The V end was cut by 3 bases, the J end by 6 bases, with 14 bases between.

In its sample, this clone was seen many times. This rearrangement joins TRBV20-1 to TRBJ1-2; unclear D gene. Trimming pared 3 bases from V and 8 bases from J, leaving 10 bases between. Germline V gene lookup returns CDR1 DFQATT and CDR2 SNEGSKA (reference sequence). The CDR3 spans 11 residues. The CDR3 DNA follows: TGCAGTGCTAGTCGGGGTGAAGGCTACACCTTC. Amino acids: CSASRGEGYTF.

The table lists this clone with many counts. This chain's CDR3 is CASSVGGATNEKLFF. The CDR3 DNA is TGTGCCAGCAGCGTGGGGGGGGCAACTAATGAAAAACTGTTTTTT. The genes are TRBV9 and TRBJ1-4; D possibly corresponds to TRBD1 (5 bases). The germline CDR1 and CDR2 sequences are SGDLS and YYNGEE. This CDR3 region has 15 residues. V was shortened by 2 bases and J by 0 bases, with 8 bases between the two germline ends.

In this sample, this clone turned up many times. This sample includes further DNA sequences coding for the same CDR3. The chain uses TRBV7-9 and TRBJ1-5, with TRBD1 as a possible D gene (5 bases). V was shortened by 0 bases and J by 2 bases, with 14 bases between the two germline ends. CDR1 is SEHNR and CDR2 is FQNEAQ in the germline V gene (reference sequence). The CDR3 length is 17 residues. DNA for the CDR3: TGTGCCAGCAGCTTAGCCTGGGGGGTGAGGGGCAATCAGCCCCAGCATTTT. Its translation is CASSLAWGVRGNQPQHF.

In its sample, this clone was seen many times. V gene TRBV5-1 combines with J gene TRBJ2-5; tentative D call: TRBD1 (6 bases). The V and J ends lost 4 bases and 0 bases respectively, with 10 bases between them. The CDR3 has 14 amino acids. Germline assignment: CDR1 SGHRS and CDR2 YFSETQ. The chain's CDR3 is CASSPQGHQETQYF. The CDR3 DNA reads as TGCGCCAGCAGCCCGCAGGGGCACCAAGAGACCCAGTACTTC.

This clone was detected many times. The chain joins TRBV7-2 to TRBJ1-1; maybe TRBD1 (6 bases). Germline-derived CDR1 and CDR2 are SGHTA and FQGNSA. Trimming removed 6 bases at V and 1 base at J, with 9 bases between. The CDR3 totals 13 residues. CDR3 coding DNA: TGTGCCAGCAGTGGACAGCCGAACACTGAAGCTTTCTTT. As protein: CASSGQPNTEAFF.

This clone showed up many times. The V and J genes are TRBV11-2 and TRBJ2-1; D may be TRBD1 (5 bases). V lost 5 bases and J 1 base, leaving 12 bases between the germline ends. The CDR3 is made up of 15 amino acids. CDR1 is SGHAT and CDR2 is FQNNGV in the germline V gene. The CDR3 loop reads CASSPRQKSYNEQFF. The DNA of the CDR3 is TGTGCCAGCAGCCCGAGACAGAAATCCTACAATGAGCAGTTCTTC.